Below are 17 T cell receptor beta chains sequenced from a single sample in a study of cytomegalovirus exposure and HLA in healthy donors (dated by TCRdb to 2016 to 2017). The method was the immunoSEQ multiplex PCR assay. The multiplex PCR relied on a mix of 60 forward primers for TCR Vbeta segments and 13 reverse primers for TCR Jbeta segments. In its TCRdb copy, this immuneACCESS table keeps in-frame sequences only and misses some clones. Where compared with another copy, unresolved V genes explain less than half of these, and the others have no known cause. This sample gives 150,000 to 200,000 clones in total; roughly 85% of them show up just once. The ten largest clones capture 2% to 2.5% of the sample. Material: PBMCs. These receptor sequences come from a young man in good health and CMV-seropositive.

The chain carries TRBV7-3 and TRBJ2-5; D gene uncertain. CDR1 is SGHTA, CDR2 FQGTGA, per germline. V was pared by 4 bases and J by 3 bases, with 9 bases between. The CDR3 is 13 amino acids. CDR3 in amino acids: CASSSYPKETQYF. Written as DNA, the CDR3 is TGTGCCAGCAGCTCCTACCCAAAAGAGACCCAGTACTTC.

V gene TRBV18 combines with J gene TRBJ1-1; D perhaps matches TRBD1 (5 bases). Germline-derived CDR1 and CDR2 are KGHSH and LQKENI. The CDR3 length is 15 residues. Trimming pared 3 bases from V and 6 bases from J, leaving 17 bases between. The CDR3 region is CASSPLREGSAEAFF. CDR3 nucleotides: TGTGCCAGCTCACCCCTCAGGGAGGGGAGTGCTGAAGCTTTCTTT.

The V gene is TRBV29-1, the J gene TRBJ1-1; no definite D call. Germline V CDR1 and CDR2: SQVTM, ANQGSEA. There are 12 residues in the CDR3. V lost 0 bases to trimming and J lost 8 bases, with 10 bases between them. The CDR3: CSVEDRVREAFF. Here the CDR3 DNA reads TGCAGCGTTGAAGACCGAGTCAGGGAAGCTTTCTTT.

The chain is built from TRBV6-5 and TRBJ1-4, with D perhaps TRBD1 (5 bases). Trimming removed 2 bases from V and 10 bases from J, with 17 bases in between. CDR3 size: 15 residues. Germline CDR1 is MNHEY and CDR2 is SVGAGI. The CDR3 DNA sequence: TGTGCCAGCAGTTACCTAACAGGTGGGGCAGGAAAACTGTTTTTT. Its protein product is CASSYLTGGAGKLFF.

The rearrangement joins TRBV9 to TRBJ1-2; D gene ambiguous. Trimming took 4 bases from V and 2 from J, leaving 6 bases between them. The CDR3 runs 12 residues. Germline CDR1 and CDR2: SGDLS and YYNGEE. The CDR3 is CASSPSNYGYTF. In DNA form, the CDR3 reads TGTGCCAGCAGCCCTTCGAACTATGGCTACACCTTC.

This clone was seen only a few times. This chain joins TRBV12-5 and TRBJ2-1; 11 bases match TRBD2. The CDR3 spans 17 residues. The germline CDR1 and CDR2 sequences are LGHNT and FRNRAP. The V gene end was trimmed by 0 bases and the J gene end by 4 bases; junction bases not matched to a gene: 5. Here the CDR3 reads CASGLVFTSGGYNEQFF. Here the CDR3 DNA reads TGTGCTAGTGGTTTGGTATTTACTAGCGGGGGATACAATGAGCAGTTCTTC.

The J gene is TRBJ1-3, the V gene TRBV2; D not resolved. The CDR3 sequence is 16 residues long. V lost 1 base and J 2 bases, leaving 12 bases between the germline ends. The germline V gene encodes CDR1 SNHLY and CDR2 FYNNEI. The CDR3 nucleotides are TGTGCCAGCAGTGAAGTGTCCTCCCCCCCTGGAAACACCATATATTTT. Residues: CASSEVSSPPGNTIYF.

This clone was counted once. V is TRBV4-2 and J is TRBJ2-5; TRBD2 aligns across 11 bases. Germline CDR1 reads LGHNA; CDR2 reads YNFKEQ. V lost 1 base and J lost 5; bases outside the gene matches: 6. The CDR3 contains 16 residues. The CDR3 spells CASSQGVAGGLETQYF. As DNA, the CDR3 is TGTGCCAGCAGCCAAGGAGTAGCGGGGGGGCTTGAGACCCAGTACTTC.

The rearrangement uses TRBV7-3 and TRBJ2-1; TRBD1 matches 10 bases. V gave up 2 bases and J gave up 5 bases; unmatched junction bases: 6. This CDR3 comprises 16 residues. Looked up from germline, CDR1 is SGHTA and CDR2 is FQGTGA. CDR3 coding DNA: TGTGCCAGCAGCTTAGCGACAGGGGGCATCAACAATGAGCAGTTCTTC. Translation: CASSLATGGINNEQFF.

The chain combines TRBV19 with TRBJ2-1; D is perhaps TRBD1 (5 bases). The CDR3 runs to 12 residues. Trimming took off 3 bases at V and 5 bases at J, with 5 bases between the two ends. CDR1 LNHDA and CDR2 SQIVND come from the germline V gene (reference sequence). The CDR3 DNA follows: TGTGCCAGTAGTATCAGGGACAATGAGCAGTTCTTC. Translation: CASSIRDNEQFF.

Remarks on this clone: A junction end diverges from the germline sequence, so it may reflect a read error. The chain employs TRBV4-2 and TRBJ2-1, with TRBD2 matching over 7 bases. The germline V gene has CDR1 LGHNA and CDR2 YNFKEQ. The CDR3 has 17 amino acids. The CDR3 DNA is TGTGCCAGCAGGCAAGTGGAATCCGGGGGGTCCTACAATGAGCAGTTCTTC. Amino acid sequence: CASRQVESGGSYNEQFF.

The chain recombines TRBV4-3 with TRBJ1-1; no clear D. Trimming left V 0 bases short and J 11 bases short, with 13 bases between. This CDR3 is built from 13 residues. Germline-derived CDR1 and CDR2 are LGHNA and YSLEER. The CDR3: CASSQDPGTRAFF. For the CDR3, the DNA is TGCGCCAGCAGCCAAGATCCCGGAACGAGGGCTTTCTTT.

The chain has TRBV9 and TRBJ2-3; the match to TRBD2 covers 8 bases. The CDR3 spans 18 residues. Germline V gene data show CDR1 as SGDLS and CDR2 as YYNGEE. V shed 0 bases and J 5 bases; nucleotides not matched to a gene: 14. The CDR3 is CASSVEPSGSGGLDTQYF. In nucleotides, the CDR3 is TGTGCCAGCAGCGTAGAGCCCTCCGGCAGCGGGGGTCTAGATACGCAGTATTTT.

J is TRBJ2-7 and V is TRBV5-1; D perhaps matches TRBD1 (5 bases). This CDR3 spans 14 amino acids. V was cut by 4 bases and J by 2 bases, with 13 bases left in between. CDR1 and CDR2 (germline): SGHRS, YFSETQ. CDR3 region: CASSIVEGAYEQYF. CDR3 in DNA: TGCGCCAGCAGCATAGTGGAAGGGGCCTACGAGCAGTACTTC.

This clone appeared a few times. This sequence joins TRBV4-3 and TRBJ1-2; D is undetermined. Trimming removed 0 bases at V and 3 bases at J, with 8 bases between. The CDR3 length is 14 residues. CDR1 and CDR2 from the germline V gene are LGHNA and YSLEER. The CDR3 nucleotides read TGCGCCAGCAGCCAAGATTACAGCTACTATGGCTACACCTTC. Translating it yields CASSQDYSYYGYTF.

The V call is TRBV7-2, the J call TRBJ2-7, with 9 bases identical to TRBD2. The CDR3 length is 14 residues. The J segment lost 6 bases and the V segment lost 4 bases, leaving 7 bases of the junction unmatched. Germline V CDR1 and CDR2: SGHTA, FQGNSA. The CDR3 DNA is TGTGCCAGCAGCTCCACCCGCGGGGGGGCCGAGCAGTACTTC. Amino acids: CASSSTRGGAEQYF.

The V and J genes are TRBV19 and TRBJ1-2; TRBD1 matches at 7 bases. The germline V gene encodes CDR1 LNHDA and CDR2 SQIVND (reference sequence). The CDR3 consists of 14 residues. V shed 6 bases, J shed 8 bases, and the junction held 12 bases outside the gene matches. The CDR3 reads CASSIKGGAGGYTF. CDR3 coding DNA: TGTGCCAGTAGCATTAAAGGGGGCGCGGGCGGCTACACCTTC.